The sequence of this T cell receptor beta chain was determined in a study of shared clonotypes between healthy human individuals. Study-wide context: Donors had three CD4 naive, three CD4 memory, two CD8 naive and one CD8 memory plate apiece.

The CDR3 consists of 13 residues. V was shortened by 4 bases and J by 6 bases, with 11 bases between the two germline ends. Germline loops: CDR1 WNHNN, CDR2 SYGVQD (reference sequence). Replicate sorted-subset PCRs were loaded with 150 to 250 ng DNA, 25,000 to 30,000 T cell genomes. Measured with immunoSEQ multiplex PCR; TCRdb has only the in-frame clones, and not every one. The table shows some 1.4 million clones, with approximately 96% occurring only once. The V gene is TRBV10-1, the J gene TRBJ2-3; D gene uncertain. This TCR was sampled from a man aged 25 to 45 in good health. Sequencing was performed on naive CD4+ T cells sorted from blood. Subset described: CD45RA+ positively selected. CDR3 residues: CASSGDATDTQYF. CDR3 sequence (DNA): TGCGCCAGCAGTGGTGACGCGACCGATACGCAGTATTTT.